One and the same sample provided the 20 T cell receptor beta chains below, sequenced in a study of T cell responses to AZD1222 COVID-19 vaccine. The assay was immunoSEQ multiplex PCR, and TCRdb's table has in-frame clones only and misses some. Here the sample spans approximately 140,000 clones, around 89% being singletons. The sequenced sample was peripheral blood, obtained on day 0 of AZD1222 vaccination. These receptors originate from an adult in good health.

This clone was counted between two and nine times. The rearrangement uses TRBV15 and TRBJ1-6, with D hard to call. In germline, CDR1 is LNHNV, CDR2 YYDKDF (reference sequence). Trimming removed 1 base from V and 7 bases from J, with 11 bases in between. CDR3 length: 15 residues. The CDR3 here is CATSRGRTSNSPLHF. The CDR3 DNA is TGTGCCACCAGCAGAGGGCGGACCTCGAATTCACCCCTCCACTTT.

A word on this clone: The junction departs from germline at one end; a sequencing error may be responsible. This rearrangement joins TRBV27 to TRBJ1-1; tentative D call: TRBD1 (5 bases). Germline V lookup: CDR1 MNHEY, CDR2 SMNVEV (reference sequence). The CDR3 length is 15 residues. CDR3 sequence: CASSLYGRVNTEAFF. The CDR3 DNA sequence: TGTGCCAGCAGTTTGTACGGCAGGGTGAATACTGAAGCTTTCTTT.

CDR3 region: CASSLTYGALSSYEQYF. The DNA of the CDR3 is TGTGCCAGCAGCTTAACGTATGGCGCTCTGAGCTCCTACGAGCAGTACTTC. The J gene is TRBJ2-7, the V gene TRBV7-2; D ambiguous. Trimming removed 2 bases at V and 0 bases at J, with 17 bases between. CDR3 length equals 17 residues. Germline lookup yields CDR1 SGHTA and CDR2 FQGNSA.

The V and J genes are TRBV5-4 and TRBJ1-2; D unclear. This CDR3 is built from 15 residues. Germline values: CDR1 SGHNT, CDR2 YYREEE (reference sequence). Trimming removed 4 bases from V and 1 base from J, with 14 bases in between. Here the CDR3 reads CASSPTIQNNYGYTF. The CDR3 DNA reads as TGTGCCAGCAGCCCCACCATACAGAATAACTATGGCTACACCTTC.

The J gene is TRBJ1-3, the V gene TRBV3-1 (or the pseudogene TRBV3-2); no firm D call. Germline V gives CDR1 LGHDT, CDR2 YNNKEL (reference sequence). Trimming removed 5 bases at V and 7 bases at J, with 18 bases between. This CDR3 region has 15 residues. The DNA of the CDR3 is TGTGCCAGCAGCGTTGGACTGGGTGGGATCAACACCATATATTTT. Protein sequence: CASSVGLGGINTIYF.

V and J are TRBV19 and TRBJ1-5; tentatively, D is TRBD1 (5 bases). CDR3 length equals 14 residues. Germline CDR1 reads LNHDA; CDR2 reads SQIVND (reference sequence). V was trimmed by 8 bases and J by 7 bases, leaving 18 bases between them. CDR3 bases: TGTGCCAGTTGGGTTTCGGGGGGAGGACAGCCCCAGCATTTT. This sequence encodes CASWVSGGGQPQHF.

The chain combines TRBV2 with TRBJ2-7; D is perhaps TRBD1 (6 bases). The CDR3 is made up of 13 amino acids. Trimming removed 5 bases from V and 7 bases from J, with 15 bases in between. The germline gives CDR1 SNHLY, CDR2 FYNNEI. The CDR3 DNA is TGTGCCAGCAGTAAGGACAGTATTTTGGAGCAGTACTTC. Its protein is CASSKDSILEQYF. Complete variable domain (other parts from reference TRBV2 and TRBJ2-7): EPEVTQTPSHQVTQMGQEVILRCVPISNHLYFYWYRQILGQKVEFLVSFYNNEISEKSEIFDDQFSVERPDGSNFTLKIRSTKLEDSAMYFCASSKDSILEQYFGPGTRLTVT.

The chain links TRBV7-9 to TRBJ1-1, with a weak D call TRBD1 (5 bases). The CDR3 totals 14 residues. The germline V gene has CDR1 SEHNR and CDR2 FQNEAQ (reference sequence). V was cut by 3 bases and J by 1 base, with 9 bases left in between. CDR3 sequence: CASSFDSPNTEAFF. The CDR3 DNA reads TGTGCCAGCAGCTTCGACAGTCCGAACACTGAAGCTTTCTTT.

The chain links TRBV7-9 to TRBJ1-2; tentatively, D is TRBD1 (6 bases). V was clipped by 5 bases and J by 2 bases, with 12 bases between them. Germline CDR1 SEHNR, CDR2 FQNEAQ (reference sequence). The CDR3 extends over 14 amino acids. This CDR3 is CASSPRGGNYGYTF. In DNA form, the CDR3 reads TGTGCCAGCAGCCCTAGAGGGGGGAACTATGGCTACACCTTC.

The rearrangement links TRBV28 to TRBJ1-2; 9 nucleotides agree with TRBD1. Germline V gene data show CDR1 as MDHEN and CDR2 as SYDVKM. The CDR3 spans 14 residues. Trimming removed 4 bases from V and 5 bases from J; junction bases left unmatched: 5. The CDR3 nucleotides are TGTGCCAGCAGTTCACCCGGGACAGGGTATGGCTACACCTTC. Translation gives CASSSPGTGYGYTF.

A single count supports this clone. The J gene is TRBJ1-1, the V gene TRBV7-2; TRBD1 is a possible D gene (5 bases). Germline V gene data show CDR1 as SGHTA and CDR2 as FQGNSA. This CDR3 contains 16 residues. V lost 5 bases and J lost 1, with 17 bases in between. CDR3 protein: CASSPPSGGGNTEAFF. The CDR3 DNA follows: TGTGCCAGCAGCCCACCCTCTGGTGGGGGGAACACTGAAGCTTTCTTT.

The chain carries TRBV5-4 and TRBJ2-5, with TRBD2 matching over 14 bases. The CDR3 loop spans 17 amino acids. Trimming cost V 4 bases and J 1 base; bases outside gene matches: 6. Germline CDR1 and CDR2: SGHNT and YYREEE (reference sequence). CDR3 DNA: TGTGCCAGCAGCCCATCAGGACTAGCGGGGGGCCAAGAGACCCAGTACTTC. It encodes CASSPSGLAGGQETQYF. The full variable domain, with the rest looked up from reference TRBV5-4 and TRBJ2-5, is ETGVTQSPTHLIKTRGQQVTLRCSSQSGHNTVSWYQQALGQGPQFIFQYYREEENGRGNFPPRFSGLQFPNYSSELNVNALELDDSALYLCASSPSGLAGGQETQYFGPGTRLLVL.

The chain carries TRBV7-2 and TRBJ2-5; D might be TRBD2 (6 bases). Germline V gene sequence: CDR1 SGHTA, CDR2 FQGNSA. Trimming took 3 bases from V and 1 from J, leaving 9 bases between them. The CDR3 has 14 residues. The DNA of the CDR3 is TGTGCCAGCAGCTTCGTGGGACTCCAAGAGACCCAGTACTTC. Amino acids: CASSFVGLQETQYF.

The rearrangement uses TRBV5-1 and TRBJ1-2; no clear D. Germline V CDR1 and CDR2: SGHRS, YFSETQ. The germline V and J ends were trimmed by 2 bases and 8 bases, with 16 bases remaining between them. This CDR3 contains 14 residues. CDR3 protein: CASSLMEARGGYTF. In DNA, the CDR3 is TGCGCCAGCAGCTTAATGGAGGCCCGGGGAGGCTACACCTTC. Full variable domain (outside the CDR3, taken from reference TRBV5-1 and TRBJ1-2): KAGVTQTPRYLIKTRGQQVTLSCSPISGHRSVSWYQQTPGQGLQFLFEYFSETQRNKGNFPGRFSGRQFSNSRSEMNVSTLELGDSALYLCASSLMEARGGYTFGSGTRLTVV.

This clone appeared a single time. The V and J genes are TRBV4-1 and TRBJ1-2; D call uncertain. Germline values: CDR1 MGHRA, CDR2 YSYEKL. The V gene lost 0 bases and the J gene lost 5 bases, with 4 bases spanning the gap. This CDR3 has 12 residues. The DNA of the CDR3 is TGCGCCAGCAGCCAAGAATTTTATGGCTACACCTTC. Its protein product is CASSQEFYGYTF.

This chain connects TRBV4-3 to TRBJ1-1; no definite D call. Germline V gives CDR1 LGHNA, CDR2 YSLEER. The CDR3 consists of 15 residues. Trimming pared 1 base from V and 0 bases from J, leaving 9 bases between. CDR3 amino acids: CASSQGTLVNTEAFF. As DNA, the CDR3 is TGCGCCAGCAGCCAAGGGACTCTGGTGAACACTGAAGCTTTCTTT.

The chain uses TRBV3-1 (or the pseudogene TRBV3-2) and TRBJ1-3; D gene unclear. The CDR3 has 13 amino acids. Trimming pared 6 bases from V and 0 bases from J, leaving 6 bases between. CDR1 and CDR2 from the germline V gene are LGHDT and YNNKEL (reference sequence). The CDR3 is CASSRLSGNTIYF. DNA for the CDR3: TGTGCCAGCAGTCGACTCTCTGGAAACACCATATATTTT.

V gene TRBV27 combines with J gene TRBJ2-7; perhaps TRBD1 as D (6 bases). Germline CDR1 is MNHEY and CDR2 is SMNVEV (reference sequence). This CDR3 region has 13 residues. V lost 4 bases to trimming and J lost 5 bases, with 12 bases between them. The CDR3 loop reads CASSYQGLDEQYF. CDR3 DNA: TGTGCCAGCAGTTACCAGGGGCTCGACGAGCAGTACTTC.

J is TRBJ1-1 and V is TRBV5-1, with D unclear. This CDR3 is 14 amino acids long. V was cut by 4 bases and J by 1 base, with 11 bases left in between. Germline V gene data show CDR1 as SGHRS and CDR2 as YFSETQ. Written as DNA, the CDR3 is TGCGCCAGCAGCCGGCTGGCACAGAACACTGAAGCTTTCTTT. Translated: CASSRLAQNTEAFF.

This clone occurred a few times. CDR3 nucleotide sequence: TGCGCCAGCAGCCAAGATCTGAGGACACCCCGTCAGCCCCAGCATTTT. As protein: CASSQDLRTPRQPQHF. The V call is TRBV4-3, the J call TRBJ1-5, with D possibly TRBD1 on 5 matching bases. The CDR3 consists of 16 residues. Trimming left V 0 bases short and J 6 bases short, with 15 bases between. Germline lookup yields CDR1 LGHNA and CDR2 YSLEER.